One and the same sample provided the 2 T cell receptor beta chains below, sequenced in a study of T cells in Graves' hyperthyroidism and ophthalmopathy. TCR beta CDR3 regions were amplified from RNA. Primed by the HTBI set, a first-round RT-PCR was run on the TCR CDR3. TCRdb called the multiplex PCR reads again in MiXCR, with one record for every CDR3 protein. The sample lists 250,000 to 300,000 distinct CDR3 sequences, more than 14% occurring once. The sample was blood. The receptors were sampled from a woman aged 40 to 49 with Graves' hyperthyroidism that later progressed to Graves' ophthalmopathy.

This clonotype has more than one count but fewer than ten. The chain carries TRBV28 and TRBJ1-5; perhaps TRBD1 as D (5 bases). V was cut by 1 base and J by 0 bases, with 19 bases left in between. Germline V gene sequence: CDR1 MDHEN, CDR2 SYDVKM. CDR3 length: 19 amino acids. CDR3 nucleotides: TGTGCCAGCAGTTTATTCCCTTATGAGTGGGGCCATAGCAATCAGCCCCAGCATTTT. It yields the protein CASSLFPYEWGHSNQPQHF.

In the case of this clonotype: The junction shows a germline mismatch at one end, possibly a read error. J is TRBJ2-1 and V is TRBV3-1; possibly TRBD1 for D (6 bases). CDR3 length: 13 amino acids. Germline-derived CDR1 and CDR2 are LGHDT and YNNKEL (reference sequence). CDR3 bases: TGTGCCAGCGTCCGGGCAGGGGACAATGAGCAGTCCTTC. Protein sequence: CASVRAGDNEQSF.